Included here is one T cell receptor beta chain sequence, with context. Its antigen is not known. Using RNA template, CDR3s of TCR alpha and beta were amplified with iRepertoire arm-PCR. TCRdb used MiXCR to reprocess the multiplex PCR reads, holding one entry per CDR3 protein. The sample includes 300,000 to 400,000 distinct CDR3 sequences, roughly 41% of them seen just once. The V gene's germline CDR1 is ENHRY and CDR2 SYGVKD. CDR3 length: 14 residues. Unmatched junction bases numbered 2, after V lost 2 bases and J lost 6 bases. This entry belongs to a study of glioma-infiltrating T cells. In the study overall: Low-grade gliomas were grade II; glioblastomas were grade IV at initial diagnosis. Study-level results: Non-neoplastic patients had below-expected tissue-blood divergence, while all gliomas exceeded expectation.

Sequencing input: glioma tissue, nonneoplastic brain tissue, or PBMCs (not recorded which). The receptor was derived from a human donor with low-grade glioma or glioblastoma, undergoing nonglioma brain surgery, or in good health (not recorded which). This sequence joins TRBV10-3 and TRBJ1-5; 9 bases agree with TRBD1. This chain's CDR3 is CAISEGTGIQPQHF. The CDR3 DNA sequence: TGTGCCATCAGTGAGGGGACAGGGATTCAGCCCCAGCATTTT.